These T cell receptor beta chains were read from a single sample in a study of beta chain features in type 1 diabetes. Assay used: immunoSEQ multiplex PCR; TCRdb lists only in-frame clones, some missing. The sample has around 340,000 clones; about 19% are singletons. What was sequenced was naive CD4+ T cells from blood. The receptors shown here come from a woman under 30 in good health. The CDR3 runs from the conserved cysteine through the conserved F or W. D genes are given only for firm matches. Expanded clones are given a class, and other clones once, few, many or no size at all.

J gene | V gene | clone size | D gene | CDR3 protein | CDR3 DNA
TRBJ2-7 | TRBV18 | - | TRBD1 | CASSPYRGQEQYF | TGTGCCAGCTCACCGTACAGGGGGCAGGAGCAGTACTTC
TRBJ1-1 | TRBV11-3 | - | - | CASSFIPNTEAFF | TGTGCCAGCAGCTTCATCCCGAACACTGAAGCTTTCTTT
TRBJ2-7 | TRBV10-3 | - | - | CAISVSGQPSTYEQYF | TGTGCCATCAGTGTGAGCGGGCAGCCGTCAACCTACGAGCAGTACTTC
TRBJ2-1 | TRBV5-1 | few | TRBD2 | CASSLTSGGDNEQFF | TGCGCCAGCAGCCTGACTAGCGGGGGGGACAATGAGCAGTTCTTC
TRBJ1-4 | TRBV30 | few | - | CAWSVSVEKLFF | TGTGCCTGGAGTGTTTCGGTCGAAAAACTGTTTTTT
TRBJ2-3 | TRBV7-3 | few | - | CASSLRASGEATDTQYF | TGTGCCAGCAGCTTAAGGGCAAGCGGAGAGGCTACAGATACGCAGTATTTT
TRBJ1-1 | TRBV7-2 | few | TRBD1 | CASSFSGTENTEAFF | TGTGCCAGCAGCTTTAGCGGGACAGAGAACACTGAAGCTTTCTTT
TRBJ2-1 | TRBV4-1 | few | - | CASSHALNEQFF | TGCGCCAGCAGCCATGCACTCAATGAGCAGTTCTTC
TRBJ2-7 | TRBV11-2 | - | - | CASSFGQPPGEQYF | TGTGCCAGCAGCTTCGGACAGCCGCCTGGCGAGCAGTACTTC
TRBJ1-1 | TRBV29-1 | few | - | CSVELGIF | TGCAGCGTTGAGCTCGGGATCTTT
TRBJ2-7 | TRBV25-1 | few | - | CASSVSGQFYEQYF | TGTGCCAGCAGTGTGAGCGGACAGTTCTACGAGCAGTACTTC
TRBJ2-5 | TRBV7-9 | - | TRBD2 | CASSYGTSEETQYF | TGTGCCAGCAGCTACGGGACTAGTGAAGAGACCCAGTACTTC
TRBJ2-3 | TRBV2 | few | - | CASGQELTDTQYF | TGTGCCAGCGGCCAGGAACTCACAGATACGCAGTATTTT
TRBJ2-3 | TRBV25-1 | - | TRBD1 | CASRTGITDTQYF | TGTGCCAGCAGGACAGGGATCACAGATACGCAGTATTTT
TRBJ1-1 | TRBV18 | - | TRBD1 | CASSPRETGEGTEAFF | TGTGCCAGCTCACCTCGAGAGACAGGGGAGGGGACTGAAGCTTTCTTT
TRBJ1-5 | TRBV23-1 | few | - | CATYQGRGQPQHF | TGCGCCACCTATCAGGGCAGGGGTCAGCCCCAGCATTTT
TRBJ1-6 | TRBV18 | - | TRBD1 | CASSPGQEGTSPLHF | TGTGCCAGCTCACCGGGACAGGAGGGTACGTCACCCCTCCACTTT
TRBJ1-1 | TRBV5-1 | - | - | CASRNGQMNTEAFF | TGCGCCAGCAGAAATGGACAGATGAACACTGAAGCTTTCTTT
TRBJ2-1 | TRBV2 | few | - | CASSATGRSEQFF | TGTGCCAGCAGTGCCACAGGGAGAAGTGAGCAGTTCTTC
TRBJ1-2 | TRBV6-1 | - | TRBD1 | CASSEDRGSGYTF | TGTGCCAGCAGTGAGGACAGGGGCTCTGGCTACACCTTC
TRBJ2-5 | TRBV13 | - | - | CASSKRTAQETQYF | TGTGCCAGCAGCAAAAGGACAGCTCAAGAGACCCAGTACTTC
TRBJ2-3 | TRBV4-2 | few | - | CASSNLGGPSTDTQYF | TGTGCCAGCAGCAACCTCGGGGGGCCAAGCACAGATACGCAGTATTTT
TRBJ2-7 | TRBV5-1 | few | TRBD1 | CASSSTGQGYEQYF | TGCGCCAGCAGCTCCACGGGACAGGGCTACGAGCAGTACTTC
TRBJ1-5 | TRBV9 | - | TRBD1 | CASSTHDRGDQHF | TGTGCCAGCAGCACCCATGACAGGGGCGACCAGCATTTT
TRBJ1-3 | TRBV9 | - | - | CASSLGLSGNTIYF | TGTGCCAGCAGCTTGGGACTCTCTGGAAACACCATATATTTT
TRBJ2-3 | TRBV5-6 | - | TRBD2 | CASSSRLTSPNRDTQYF | TGTGCCAGCAGCTCCCGACTGACTAGCCCGAATAGAGATACGCAGTATTTT
TRBJ1-1 | TRBV4-1 | few | - | CASSQGTRLAGTEAFF | TGCGCCAGCAGCCAGGGCACAAGGCTGGCAGGCACTGAAGCTTTCTTT